This is a list of T cell receptor beta chains from one sample in a study of T cell clonotyping in hematopoietic cell transplantation. TCRdb's table, derived via immunoSEQ multiplex PCR, lists solely in-frame clones and lacks some. The profile shows around 15,000 clones, more than 70% of them singletons. The sample consisted of PBMCs, taken 100 days after allogeneic stem cell transplant. Receptors originate from a male patient between 60 and 69 years old who had an allogeneic stem cell transplant from a related donor, so the T cells may come from the graft donor. Some clones in this sample may be carry-over from other donors' samples. Both conserved end residues are trimmed from each CDR3. Each record gives: V gene, J gene, clone size, CDR3 protein. Clone size appears in some rows only: once, few, many, or a class for an expanded clone.

TRBV7-2,TRBJ2-2,NA,ASSWGRGANTGELF
TRBV6-6,TRBJ2-2,few,ASSKTGANTGELF
TRBV14,TRBJ1-3,NA,ASSPRGTGNTIY
TRBV5-1,TRBJ2-5,NA,ASTKRADQETQY
TRBV7-2,TRBJ1-2,NA,ASSLYPQGNYGYT
TRBV6-5,TRBJ1-2,NA,ASSSTYGYT
TRBV5-1,TRBJ2-1,NA,ASSQGGTRSSEQF
TRBV2,TRBJ2-3,few,ASSGLAGNTDTQY
TRBV5-1,TRBJ2-7,NA,ASSLGTGESYEQY
TRBV7-6,TRBJ1-1,NA,ASGKQMNTEAF
TRBV5-1,TRBJ1-3,once,ASSLQGAVGNTIY
TRBV6-5,TRBJ2-3,NA,ASSYTLRGGTDTQY
TRBV29-1,TRBJ2-5,NA,SVEGRPPRGGQQTQY
TRBV28,TRBJ2-1,NA,ASSFLKLEQF
TRBV7-3,TRBJ2-3,NA,ASSLTPGAGGDTQY